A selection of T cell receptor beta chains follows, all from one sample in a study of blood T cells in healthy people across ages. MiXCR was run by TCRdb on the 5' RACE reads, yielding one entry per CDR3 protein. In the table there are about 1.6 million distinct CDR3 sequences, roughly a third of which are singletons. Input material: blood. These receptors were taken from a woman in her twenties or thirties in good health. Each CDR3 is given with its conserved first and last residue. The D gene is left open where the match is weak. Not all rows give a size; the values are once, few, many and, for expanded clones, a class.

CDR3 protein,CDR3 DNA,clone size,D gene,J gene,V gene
CASNRGESTEAFF,TGTGCCAGCAATCGAGGGGAAAGCACTGAAGCTTTCTTT,.,.,TRBJ1-1,TRBV6-1
CASSKVGLRSTDTQYF,TGTGCCAGCAGCAAAGTTGGACTCAGAAGTACAGATACGCAGTATTTT,.,.,TRBJ2-3,TRBV21-1
CSAREQDRHYTF,TGCAGTGCTAGGGAACAGGACAGGCACTACACCTTC,.,TRBD1,TRBJ1-2,TRBV20-1
CSARDLQGYQPQHF,TGCAGTGCTAGAGACTTACAGGGCTATCAGCCCCAGCATTTT,.,.,TRBJ1-5,TRBV20-1
CASSPSRLGEQYF,TGTGCCAGCAGTCCCTCCAGGCTGGGCGAGCAGTACTTC,few,.,TRBJ2-7,TRBV12-3/TRBV12-4
CASSSPRETAYGYTF,TGTGCCAGCAGCTCACCCAGGGAGACGGCCTATGGCTACACCTTC,.,.,TRBJ1-2,TRBV5-6
CASSSIAGGNNEQFF,TGTGCCAGCAGTAGCATAGCGGGAGGCAACAATGAGCAGTTCTTC,.,TRBD2,TRBJ2-1,TRBV6-5
CASGGRETQYF,TGTGCCAGCGGGGGACGAGAGACCCAGTACTTC,many,.,TRBJ2-5,TRBV12-3/TRBV12-4
CATSRVGRKETQYF,TGTGCCACCAGCAGAGTGGGCAGGAAAGAGACCCAGTACTTC,few,.,TRBJ2-5,TRBV15
CASSLRTGGGAFF,TGTGCCAGCAGTTTAAGGACAGGCGGCGGGGCTTTCTTT,.,TRBD1,TRBJ1-1,TRBV27
CASIQWLGEQETQYF,TGTGCCAGCATCCAATGGTTGGGTGAGCAAGAGACCCAGTACTTC,.,.,TRBJ2-5,TRBV14
CASQEFYEQYF,TGTGCCAGCCAGGAGTTCTACGAGCAGTACTTC,many,.,TRBJ2-7,TRBV6-1
CAWRVAGEATQYF,TGTGCCTGGAGGGTAGCGGGAGAGGCTACGCAGTATTTT,few,TRBD2,TRBJ2-3,TRBV30
CASSLRPGNEQFF,TGTGCCAGCAGCTTACGGCCTGGGAATGAGCAGTTCTTC,many,.,TRBJ2-1,TRBV13
CASSPPPDFGTQYF,TGTGCCAGCAGCCCCCCTCCTGACTTCGGCACGCAGTATTTT,.,.,TRBJ2-3,TRBV21-1
CSVALGQGFEAFF,TGCAGCGTCGCCCTGGGGCAGGGGTTTGAAGCTTTCTTT,.,.,TRBJ1-1,TRBV29-1
CAIRGSWATPLGTQYF,TGTGCCATCAGGGGTTCCTGGGCGACGCCATTGGGTACGCAGTATTTT,few,.,TRBJ2-3,TRBV10-3
CASSIAGVSYEQYF,TGTGCCAGCAGTATAGCGGGGGTATCCTACGAGCAGTACTTC,few,TRBD2,TRBJ2-7,TRBV27
CASSQEWVETLSYEQYF,TGCGCCAGCAGCCAAGAATGGGTAGAGACCCTTTCCTACGAGCAGTACTTC,.,.,TRBJ2-7,TRBV4-1
CASSGEGPTYEQYF,TGTGCCAGCAGCGGCGAGGGGCCTACCTACGAGCAGTACTTC,.,.,TRBJ2-7,TRBV7-6
CSVVRGGGYTF,TGCAGCGTTGTAAGGGGCGGTGGCTACACCTTC,.,.,TRBJ1-2,TRBV29-1
CASSLTHGELFF,TGTGCCAGCAGTTTAACCCACGGGGAGCTGTTTTTT,.,.,TRBJ2-2,TRBV28
CASSHPRAGEDQETQYF,TGCGCCAGCAGCCACCCCAGGGCGGGAGAGGACCAAGAGACCCAGTACTTC,few,TRBD2,TRBJ2-5,TRBV4-1
CASSLSTSPHEQYF,TGTGCCAGCAGTTTATCAACTAGCCCCCACGAGCAGTACTTC,.,.,TRBJ2-7,TRBV27
CATRSRSYEQYF,TGTGCCACCCGCTCCCGATCTTACGAGCAGTACTTC,.,.,TRBJ2-7,TRBV24-1
CASSLDYSREQFF,TGTGCCAGCAGTTTGGACTATTCCCGTGAGCAGTTCTTC,few,.,TRBJ2-1,TRBV6-5
CASSLDGHGETQYF,TGTGCCAGCAGCTTAGATGGTCACGGTGAGACCCAGTACTTC,.,.,TRBJ2-5,TRBV7-6
CATSRVPQSSYEQYF,TGTGCCACCAGCAGAGTCCCGCAGAGCTCCTACGAGCAGTACTTC,.,.,TRBJ2-7,TRBV15
CASSSDGGADTQYF,TGTGCCAGCAGTTCCGACGGCGGAGCAGATACGCAGTATTTT,.,.,TRBJ2-3,TRBV7-2
CASGEKNYEQYF,TGTGCCAGCGGAGAAAAGAACTACGAGCAGTACTTC,many,.,TRBJ2-7,TRBV7-9
CASSYSGLETQYF,TGTGCCAGCAGTTACTCCGGGTTGGAGACCCAGTACTTC,.,.,TRBJ2-5,TRBV6-5
CASSQDIAGAFF,TGTGCCAGCAGCCAAGATATAGCTGGAGCTTTCTTT,.,.,TRBJ1-1,TRBV3-1
CSVVLTGGTEAFF,TGCAGCGTTGTCCTGACAGGGGGGACTGAAGCTTTCTTT,few,TRBD1,TRBJ1-1,TRBV29-1
CASSQASGAVVLAQYF,TGTGCCAGCAGCCAAGCTAGCGGGGCAGTTGTCCTGGCCCAGTACTTC,few,TRBD2,TRBJ2-5,TRBV3-1
CASSPPGGYQETQYF,TGTGCCAGCAGCCCTCCCGGGGGGTACCAAGAGACCCAGTACTTC,.,TRBD2,TRBJ2-5,TRBV11-2
CASSVTGSNSPLHF,TGTGCCAGCAGCGTTACAGGGTCCAATTCACCCCTCCACTTT,.,.,TRBJ1-6,TRBV7-9